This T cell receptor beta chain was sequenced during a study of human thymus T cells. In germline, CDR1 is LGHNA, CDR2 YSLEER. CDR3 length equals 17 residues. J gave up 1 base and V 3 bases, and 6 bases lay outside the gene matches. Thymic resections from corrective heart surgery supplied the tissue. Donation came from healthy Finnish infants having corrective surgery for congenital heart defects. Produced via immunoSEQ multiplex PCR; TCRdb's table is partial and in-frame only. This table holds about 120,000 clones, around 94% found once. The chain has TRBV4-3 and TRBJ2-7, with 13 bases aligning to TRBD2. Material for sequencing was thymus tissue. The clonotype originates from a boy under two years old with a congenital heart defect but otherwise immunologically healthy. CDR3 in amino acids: CASSHGPGLAGSYEQYF. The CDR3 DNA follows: TGCGCCAGCAGCCATGGACCGGGACTAGCGGGGTCCTACGAGCAGTACTTC.